These 17 T cell receptor beta chains were all obtained from the same sample, sequenced in a study of blood T cell repertoires in COVID-19. Assay: immunoSEQ multiplex PCR; the TCRdb copy retains only in-frame clones and omits some. In the table there are around 72,000 clones, about 80% of which are singletons. Sequenced: peripheral blood. The source of these receptors is a human donor in a cohort sampled during active COVID-19.

The count of this clone is one. The rearrangement joins TRBV7-2 to TRBJ1-6; D is perhaps TRBD1 (5 bases). Germline CDR1 SGHTA, CDR2 FQGNSA. There are 14 residues in the CDR3. The V end was cut by 6 bases, the J end by 10 bases, with 16 bases between. CDR3 sequence reads: CASRNTAWGSPLHF. CDR3 coding DNA: TGTGCCAGCAGAAATACGGCGTGGGGCTCACCCCTCCACTTT.

The rearrangement links TRBV6-6 to TRBJ1-2; 8 bases fit TRBD1. Germline V gene sequence: CDR1 MNHNY, CDR2 SVGAGI (reference sequence). J gave up 4 bases and V 4 bases, and 11 bases lay outside the gene matches. The CDR3 consists of 16 residues. In DNA form, the CDR3 reads TGTGCCAGCAGTTTCCCCAAGGACAGGGTGATCTATGGCTACACCTTC. Its translation is CASSFPKDRVIYGYTF.

This sequence joins TRBV7-9 and TRBJ2-5, with D possibly matching TRBD2 (6 bases). Trimming took off 5 bases at V and 5 bases at J, with 18 bases between the two ends. Per germline, CDR1 SEHNR and CDR2 FQNEAQ (reference sequence). The CDR3 covers 15 residues. The CDR3 DNA sequence: TGTGCCAGCAGCATCTTGGGGACGGCGGGGGAGACCCAGTACTTC. Encoded protein: CASSILGTAGETQYF.

The J gene is TRBJ1-3, the V gene TRBV11-2, with D perhaps TRBD1 (5 bases). V was pared by 3 bases and J by 4 bases, with 7 bases between. The germline V gene has CDR1 SGHAT and CDR2 FQNNGV. This CDR3 comprises 13 residues. CDR3 residues: CASSLGLGNTIYF. CDR3 nucleotides: TGTGCCAGCAGCTTGGGACTGGGAAACACCATATATTTT.

This clone showed up just once. V and J are TRBV3-1 (or the pseudogene TRBV3-2) and TRBJ1-2; TRBD1 might be the D (6 bases). This CDR3 comprises 14 residues. Trimming removed 4 bases at V and 8 bases at J, with 17 bases between. Germline V gene data show CDR1 as LGHDT and CDR2 as YNNKEL (reference sequence). The CDR3 loop is CASSPSSQGGGYTF. The CDR3 DNA sequence: TGTGCCAGCAGCCCATCCTCACAGGGTGGAGGCTACACCTTC.

The chain combines TRBV27 with TRBJ2-7; D is perhaps TRBD2 (6 bases). The CDR3 runs 14 residues. V was shortened by 0 bases and J by 3 bases, with 9 bases between the two germline ends. CDR1 MNHEY and CDR2 SMNVEV come from the germline V gene (reference sequence). CDR3 DNA: TGTGCCAGCAGTTTATCTTACGGGGGCTACGAGCAGTACTTC. Translating gives CASSLSYGGYEQYF.

The rearrangement links TRBV7-2 to TRBJ2-7; TRBD1 agrees at 8 bases. J lost 0 bases, V lost 3 bases, and 7 bases had no gene match. This CDR3 comprises 16 residues. Germline V CDR1 and CDR2: SGHTA, FQGNSA. This CDR3 reads CASSLRTGRSSYEQYF. The CDR3 nucleotides read TGTGCCAGCAGCTTGAGGACAGGGCGAAGCTCCTACGAGCAGTACTTC.

This chain uses TRBV6-6 with TRBJ2-5; D not certain. Looked up from germline, CDR1 is MNHNY and CDR2 is SVGAGI (reference sequence). This CDR3 comprises 12 residues. Trimming left V 6 bases short and J 0 bases short, with 5 bases between. CDR3: CASSRDQETQYF. CDR3 nucleotides: TGTGCCAGCAGCCGGGACCAAGAGACCCAGTACTTC.

The chain employs TRBV5-6 and TRBJ1-2; D is perhaps TRBD1 (6 bases). There are 17 residues in the CDR3. V lost 1 base and J 4 bases, leaving 20 bases between the germline ends. Germline CDR1 SGHDT, CDR2 YYEEEE. In DNA, the CDR3 is TGTGCCAGCAGCTTGCGACTTTACAGGGTTAGAGGCTATGGCTACACCTTC. Amino acid sequence: CASSLRLYRVRGYGYTF.

In its sample, this clone was seen once. The V gene is TRBV6-5, the J gene TRBJ2-5; TRBD1 agrees at 8 bases. Germline assignment: CDR1 MNHEY and CDR2 SVGAGI. Trimming removed 5 bases from V and 2 bases from J; junction bases left unmatched: 4. There are 14 residues in the CDR3. CDR3 sequence (DNA): TGTGCCAGCAGTCAGTGGGACAGGCAAGAGACCCAGTACTTC. Encoded protein: CASSQWDRQETQYF.

The J gene is TRBJ2-2, the V gene TRBV27, with unresolved D. CDR3 length equals 14 residues. V was shortened by 3 bases and J by 4 bases, with 9 bases between the two germline ends. Per germline, CDR1 MNHEY and CDR2 SMNVEV (reference sequence). CDR3 protein: CASSFPGRTGELFF. The CDR3 DNA follows: TGTGCCAGCAGTTTCCCTGGGCGCACCGGGGAGCTGTTTTTT.

The chain is built from TRBV5-1 and TRBJ1-1; D gene uncertain. V shed 3 bases and J shed 10 bases, with 19 bases lying between them. The CDR3 totals 14 residues. Germline CDR1 and CDR2: SGHRS and YFSETQ. CDR3 in amino acids: CASSSQTPQGGAFF. The DNA for the CDR3 is TGCGCCAGCAGCTCACAGACCCCCCAAGGTGGAGCTTTCTTT.

This chain uses TRBV4-2 with TRBJ1-5, with a weak D call TRBD1 (6 bases). Germline V gene data show CDR1 as LGHNA and CDR2 as YNFKEQ. Trimming cost V 0 bases and J 6 bases, with 18 bases left between them. The CDR3 extends over 17 amino acids. The CDR3 is CASSQDPAGARSQPQHF. CDR3 sequence (DNA): TGTGCCAGCAGCCAAGATCCGGCAGGGGCGCGAAGTCAGCCCCAGCATTTT.

The chain has TRBV30 and TRBJ1-3; tentative D call: TRBD1 (5 bases). The V end lost 7 bases, the J end lost 0 bases, and 10 bases lay between the germline ends. The CDR3 is made up of 13 amino acids. Germline V gives CDR1 GTSNPN, CDR2 SVGIG (reference sequence). In DNA, the CDR3 is TGTGCCTTTGACAGAAGCTCTGGAAACACCATATATTTT. Translating it yields CAFDRSSGNTIYF.

The table lists this clone with a count of one. This chain uses TRBV21-1 with TRBJ1-5; the table's D call, TRBD1, has no DNA check behind it. TRBV21-1 constitutes a pseudogene. This CDR3 is 15 amino acids long. In DNA form, the CDR3 reads TGTGCCAGCAGCAATTTCGGACAGGGCGATCAGCCCCAGCATTTT. Translating gives CASSNFGQGDQPQHF.

The DNA for the CDR3 is TGTGCCATCAGCAAATTACAGGGGATAGGTGGCTACACCTTC. Its translation is CAISKLQGIGGYTF. The V and J genes are TRBV10-3 and TRBJ1-2, with 7 positions matching TRBD1. This CDR3 comprises 14 residues. Losses at the gene ends were 6 bases for V and 7 bases for J; bases not matched to a gene: 11. CDR1 ENHRY and CDR2 SYGVKD come from the germline V gene.

This clone was picked up a small number of times. This chain connects TRBV18 to TRBJ1-6; D not resolved. V was clipped by 5 bases and J by 0 bases, with 17 bases between them. The CDR3 is 18 amino acids. Germline-derived CDR1 and CDR2 are KGHSH and LQKENI. CDR3 nucleotide sequence: TGTGCCAGCTCATCGATACCACTCCTGAGCTCCTATAATTCACCCCTCCACTTT. Its translation: CASSSIPLLSSYNSPLHF.